This is a list of T cell receptor beta chains from one sample in a study of OX40 agonist ivuxolimab in advanced cancers. The method was immunoSEQ multiplex PCR; TCRdb's version includes in-frame clones alone and lacks a portion of them. The sample contains 78,000 or so clones, approximately 81% of which appear only once. Sequenced here: CD4+ or CD8+ T cells sorted from blood, sampled in a trial of the OX40 agonist ivuxolimab. The receptors originated from an adult with an advanced solid tumor such as melanoma, head and neck, liver or kidney cancer. Both conserved end residues are part of each CDR3. The D gene is left open where the match is weak. Part of the rows lack a size; the others show once, few, many or a class for expanded clones.

TRBV6-5	.	medium-sized	TRBJ1-1	CASSYGGTEAFF	TGTGCCAGCAGTTACGGAGGCACTGAAGCTTTCTTT
TRBV19	.	.	TRBJ2-7	CASSIDPGGYEQYF	TGTGCCAGTAGTATCGACCCAGGAGGGTACGAGCAGTACTTC
TRBV2	TRBD1	.	TRBJ2-1	CASSALGQGASNEQFF	TGTGCCAGCAGTGCCTTGGGACAGGGGGCGAGCAATGAGCAGTTCTTC
TRBV18	TRBD1	.	TRBJ1-5	CASSTEGTASNQPQHF	TGTGCCAGCTCAACGGAAGGGACAGCCTCCAATCAGCCCCAGCATTTT
TRBV15	.	.	TRBJ2-1	CATSRRNEQFF	TGTGCCACCAGCAGGAGGAATGAGCAGTTCTTC
TRBV28	.	once	TRBJ2-5	CASSPHREGETQYF	TGTGCCAGCAGCCCTCACAGGGAAGGAGAGACCCAGTACTTC
TRBV6-5	.	.	TRBJ2-7	CASRRDRWVYEQYF	TGTGCCAGCAGACGGGACCGCTGGGTCTACGAGCAGTACTTC
TRBV28	.	.	TRBJ1-5	CASSFSEGSQPQHF	TGTGCCAGCAGTTTTTCGGAGGGGAGCCAGCCCCAGCATTTT
TRBV29-1	.	.	TRBJ2-7	CSVEGPGESYEQYF	TGCAGCGTTGAAGGCCCAGGGGAATCCTACGAGCAGTACTTC
TRBV2	TRBD1	.	TRBJ2-3	CASRTLDRGRTDTQYF	TGTGCCAGCAGGACCCTAGACAGGGGGCGTACAGATACGCAGTATTTT